This TCR beta chain was observed in a study of CD8 T cells in Susac syndrome. Random hexamers primed reverse transcription of about 0.5 to 1 ug RNA. TCRdb called the immunoSEQ multiplex PCR reads again in MiXCR, with one record for every CDR3 protein. The repertoire holds some 150,000 distinct CDR3 sequences, with 94% as singletons. TCR beta sequencing was performed on blood CD8+ and CD4+ T cells. Sample: CD8+ T cells from PBMCs. This TCR came from a human donor with multiple sclerosis.

CDR3 DNA sequence: TGTGCCAGCAGCCCCCCCCGCGGCGGCTTCCAAGAGACCCAGTACTTC. It is translated as CASSPPRGGFQETQYF. The chain uses TRBV7-9 and TRBJ2-5; no clear D gene. The length of the CDR3 is 16 residues. V gave up 5 bases and J gave up 1 base, with 17 bases separating them. Looked up from germline, CDR1 is SEHNR and CDR2 is FQNEAQ (reference sequence).